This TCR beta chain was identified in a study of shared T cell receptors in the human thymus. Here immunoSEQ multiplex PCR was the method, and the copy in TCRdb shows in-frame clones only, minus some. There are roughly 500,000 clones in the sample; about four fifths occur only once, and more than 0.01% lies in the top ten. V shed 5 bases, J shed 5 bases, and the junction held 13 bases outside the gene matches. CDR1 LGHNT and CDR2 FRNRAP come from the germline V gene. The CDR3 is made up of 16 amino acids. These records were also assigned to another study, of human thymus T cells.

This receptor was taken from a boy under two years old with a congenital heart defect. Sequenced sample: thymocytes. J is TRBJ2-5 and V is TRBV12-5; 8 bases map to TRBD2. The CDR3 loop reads CASGTSGTRGLETQYF. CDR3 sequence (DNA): TGTGCTAGTGGTACCTCCGGGACTAGGGGCTTGGAGACCCAGTACTTC.